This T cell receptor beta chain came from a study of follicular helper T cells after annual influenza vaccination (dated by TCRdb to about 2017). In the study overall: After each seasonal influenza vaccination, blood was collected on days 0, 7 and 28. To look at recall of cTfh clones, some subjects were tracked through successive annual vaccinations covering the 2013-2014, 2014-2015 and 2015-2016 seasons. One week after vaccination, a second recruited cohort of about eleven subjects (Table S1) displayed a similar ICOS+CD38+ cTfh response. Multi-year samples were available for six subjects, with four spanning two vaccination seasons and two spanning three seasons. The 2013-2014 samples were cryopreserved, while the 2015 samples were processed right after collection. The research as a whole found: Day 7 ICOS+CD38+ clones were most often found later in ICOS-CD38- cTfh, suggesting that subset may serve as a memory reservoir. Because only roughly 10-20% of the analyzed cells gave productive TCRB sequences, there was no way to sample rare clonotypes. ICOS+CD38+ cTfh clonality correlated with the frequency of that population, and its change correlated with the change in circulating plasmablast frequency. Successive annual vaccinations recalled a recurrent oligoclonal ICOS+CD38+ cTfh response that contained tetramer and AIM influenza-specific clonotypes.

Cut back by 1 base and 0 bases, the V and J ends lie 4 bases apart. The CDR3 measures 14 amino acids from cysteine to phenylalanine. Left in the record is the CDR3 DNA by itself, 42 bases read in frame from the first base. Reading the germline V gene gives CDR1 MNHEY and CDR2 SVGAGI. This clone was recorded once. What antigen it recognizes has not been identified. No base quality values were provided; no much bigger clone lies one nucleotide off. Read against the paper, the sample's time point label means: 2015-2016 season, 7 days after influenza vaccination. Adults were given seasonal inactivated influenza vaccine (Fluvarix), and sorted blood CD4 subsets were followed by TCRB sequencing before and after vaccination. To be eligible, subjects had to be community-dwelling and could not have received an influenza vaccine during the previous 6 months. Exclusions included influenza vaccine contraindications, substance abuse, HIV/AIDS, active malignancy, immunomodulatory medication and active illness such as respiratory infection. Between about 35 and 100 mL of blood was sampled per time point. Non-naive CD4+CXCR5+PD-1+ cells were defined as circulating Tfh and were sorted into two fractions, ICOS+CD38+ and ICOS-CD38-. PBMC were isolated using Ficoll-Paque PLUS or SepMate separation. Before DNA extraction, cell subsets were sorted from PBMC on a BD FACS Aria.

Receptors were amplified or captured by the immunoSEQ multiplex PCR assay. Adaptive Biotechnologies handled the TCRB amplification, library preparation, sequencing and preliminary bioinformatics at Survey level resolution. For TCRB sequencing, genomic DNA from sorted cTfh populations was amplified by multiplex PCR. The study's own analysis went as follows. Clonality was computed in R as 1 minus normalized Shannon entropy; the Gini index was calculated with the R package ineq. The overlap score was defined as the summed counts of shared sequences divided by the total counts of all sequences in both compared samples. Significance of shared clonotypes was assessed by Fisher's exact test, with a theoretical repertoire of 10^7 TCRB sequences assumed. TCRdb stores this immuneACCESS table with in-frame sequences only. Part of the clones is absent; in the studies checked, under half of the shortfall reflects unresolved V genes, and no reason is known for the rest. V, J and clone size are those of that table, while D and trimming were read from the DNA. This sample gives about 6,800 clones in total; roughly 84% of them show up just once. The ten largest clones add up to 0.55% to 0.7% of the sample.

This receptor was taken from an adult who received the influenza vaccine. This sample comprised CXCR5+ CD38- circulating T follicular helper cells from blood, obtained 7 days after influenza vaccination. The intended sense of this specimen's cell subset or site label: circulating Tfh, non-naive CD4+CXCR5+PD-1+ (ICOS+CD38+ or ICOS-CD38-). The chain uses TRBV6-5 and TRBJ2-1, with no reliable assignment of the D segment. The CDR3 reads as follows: CASSYLSSYNEQFF. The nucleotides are TGTGCCAGCAGTTACTTGAGCTCCTACAATGAGCAGTTCTTC.